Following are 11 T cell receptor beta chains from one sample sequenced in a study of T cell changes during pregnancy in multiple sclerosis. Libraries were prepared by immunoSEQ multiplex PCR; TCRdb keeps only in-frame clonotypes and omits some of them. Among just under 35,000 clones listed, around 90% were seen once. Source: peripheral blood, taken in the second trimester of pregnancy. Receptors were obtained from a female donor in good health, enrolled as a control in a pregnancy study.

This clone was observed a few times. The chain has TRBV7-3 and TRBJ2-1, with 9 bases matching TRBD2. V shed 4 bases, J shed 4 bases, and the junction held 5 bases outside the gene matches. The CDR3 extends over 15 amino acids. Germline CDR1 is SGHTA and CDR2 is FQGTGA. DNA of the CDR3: TGTGCCAGCAGCTCCTCTAGCGGGGCTTACAATGAGCAGTTCTTC. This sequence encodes CASSSSSGAYNEQFF.

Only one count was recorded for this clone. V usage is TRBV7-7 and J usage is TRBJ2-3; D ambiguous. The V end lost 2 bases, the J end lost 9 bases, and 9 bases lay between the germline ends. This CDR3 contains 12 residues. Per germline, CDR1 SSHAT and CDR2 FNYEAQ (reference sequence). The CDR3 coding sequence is TGTGCCAGCAGCTTAAATGACGGGACGCAGTATTTT. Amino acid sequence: CASSLNDGTQYF.

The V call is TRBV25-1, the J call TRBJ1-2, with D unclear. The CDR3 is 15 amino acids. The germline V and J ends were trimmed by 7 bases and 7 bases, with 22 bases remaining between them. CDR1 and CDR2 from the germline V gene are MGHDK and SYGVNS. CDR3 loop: CASMRPGGESTGYTF. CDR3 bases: TGTGCCAGCATGAGACCGGGCGGGGAGTCGACTGGCTACACCTTC.

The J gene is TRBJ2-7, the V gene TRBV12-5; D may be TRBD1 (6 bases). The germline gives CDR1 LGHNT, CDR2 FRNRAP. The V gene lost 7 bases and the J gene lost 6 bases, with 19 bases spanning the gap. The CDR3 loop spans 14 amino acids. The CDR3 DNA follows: TGTGCTAGTGCCCCGACCGAACAGGGTCGCGAGCAGTACTTC. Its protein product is CASAPTEQGREQYF.

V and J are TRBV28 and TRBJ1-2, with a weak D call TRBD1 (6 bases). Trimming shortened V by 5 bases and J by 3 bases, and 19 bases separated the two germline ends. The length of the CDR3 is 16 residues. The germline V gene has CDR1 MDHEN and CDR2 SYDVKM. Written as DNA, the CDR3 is TGTGCCAGCAGTCTCCGCGGGGGGGCGACTGACTATGGCTACACCTTC. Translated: CASSLRGGATDYGYTF.

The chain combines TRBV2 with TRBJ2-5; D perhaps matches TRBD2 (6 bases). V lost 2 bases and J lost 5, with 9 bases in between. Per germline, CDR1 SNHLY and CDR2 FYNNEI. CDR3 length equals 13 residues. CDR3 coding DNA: TGTGCCAGCAGTGAACCGGGGGAGGAGACCCAGTACTTC. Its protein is CASSEPGEETQYF.

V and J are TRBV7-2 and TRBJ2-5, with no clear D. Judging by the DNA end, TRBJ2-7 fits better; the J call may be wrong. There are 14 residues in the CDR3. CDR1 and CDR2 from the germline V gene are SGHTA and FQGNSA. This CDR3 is CASSLGLELYEQYF. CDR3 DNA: TGTGCCAGCAGCCTAGGGTTGGAGCTCTACGAGCAGTACTTC.

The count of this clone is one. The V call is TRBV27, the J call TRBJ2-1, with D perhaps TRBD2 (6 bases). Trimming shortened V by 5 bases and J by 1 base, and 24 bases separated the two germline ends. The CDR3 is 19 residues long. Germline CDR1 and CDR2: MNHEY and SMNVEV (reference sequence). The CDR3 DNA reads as TGTGCCAGCAGTCCTTCTAGCGTCGGCCGAGGGTGGTCCTACAATGAGCAGTTCTTC. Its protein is CASSPSSVGRGWSYNEQFF.

The CDR3: CASSWLGLAGEKNIQYF. The CDR3 nucleotides are TGTGCCAGCAGCTGGCTAGGACTAGCGGGAGAGAAAAACATTCAGTACTTC. The chain links TRBV7-9 to TRBJ2-4, with 13 bases aligning to TRBD2. The V gene's germline CDR1 is SEHNR and CDR2 FQNEAQ (reference sequence). This CDR3 region has 17 residues. J lost 4 bases, V lost 4 bases, and 7 bases had no gene match.

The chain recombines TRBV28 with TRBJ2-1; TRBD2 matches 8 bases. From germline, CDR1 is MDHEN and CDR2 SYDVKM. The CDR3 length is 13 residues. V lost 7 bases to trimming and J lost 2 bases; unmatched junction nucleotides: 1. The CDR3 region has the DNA TGTGCCAGCATAGCGGGGACCTACAATGAGCAGTTCTTC. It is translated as CASIAGTYNEQFF.

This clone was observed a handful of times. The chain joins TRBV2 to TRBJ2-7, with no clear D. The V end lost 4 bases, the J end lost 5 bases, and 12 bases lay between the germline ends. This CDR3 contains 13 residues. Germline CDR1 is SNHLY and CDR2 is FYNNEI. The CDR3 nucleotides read TGTGCCAGCAGTGTCTATTCGAAAAACGAGCAGTACTTC. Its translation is CASSVYSKNEQYF.